This T cell receptor (beta chain) was sequenced in a study of blood T cell repertoires in COVID-19. Turning to the study itself: There were acute and convalescent COVID-19 samples, and they came from the United States, Italy and Spain. Sources were T cells, B-cell-depleted T cells, or PBMCs; the material itself was cDNA or gDNA.

Original analysis: Amplification of reference gene primers was used by the study to estimate nucleated cell counts. Data came from immunoSEQ multiplex PCR; TCRdb stores just in-frame clones and leaves some out. V and J calls and clone size are as listed in that table; D and trimming were resolved from the DNA. The table has 350,000 to 550,000 clones, around 89% seen once. V was trimmed by 8 bases and J by 4 bases, leaving 14 bases between them. Germline V gives CDR1 MGHDK, CDR2 SYGVNS. This CDR3 comprises 13 residues. The clonotype comes from a woman aged 30 to 39 with acute or convalescent COVID-19. The specimen sequenced was peripheral blood. The V call is TRBV25-1, the J call TRBJ1-1; D remains unclear. CDR3 bases: TGTGCCAGCTCCGCCGGGTATACCACTGAAGCTTTCTTT. It is translated as CASSAGYTTEAFF.